The 17 T cell receptor beta chains below come from one sample, sequenced in a study of cytomegalovirus exposure and HLA in healthy donors. PCR involved 60 Vbeta and 13 Jbeta primers. This table comes from immunoSEQ multiplex PCR, and its TCRdb copy is limited to in-frame clones, with some not included. The sample features about 41,000 clones, with 6.2% in its top ten. Sequenced: PBMCs. The receptors stem from a man aged 25 to 45 in good health and CMV-seronegative.

J is TRBJ1-1 and V is TRBV10-3, with D possibly TRBD1 on 5 matching bases. The ends were cut back, 10 bases at V and 1 base at J, with 16 bases in the middle. CDR1 ENHRY and CDR2 SYGVKD come from the germline V gene. The CDR3 has 14 residues. Here the CDR3 reads CATKGVLANTEAFF. In DNA, the CDR3 is TGTGCCACTAAAGGGGTTTTAGCGAACACTGAAGCTTTCTTT.

The V gene is TRBV6-1, the J gene TRBJ2-5, with D perhaps TRBD1 (6 bases). The CDR3 is 15 residues long. Germline V gene sequence: CDR1 MNHNS, CDR2 SASEGT. Trimming took off 2 bases at V and 5 bases at J, with 15 bases between the two ends. CDR3 protein: CASSEFGGSVETQYF. For the CDR3, the DNA is TGTGCCAGCAGTGAATTTGGGGGCTCTGTGGAGACCCAGTACTTC.

The chain carries TRBV4-1 and TRBJ2-5, with 9 positions matching TRBD2. V trimming: 1 base; J trimming: 5 bases; junction bases outside the gene matches: 11. Germline CDR1 reads MGHRA; CDR2 reads YSYEKL. CDR3 length: 17 amino acids. The DNA for the CDR3 is TGCGCCAGCAGCCAAGGATCTAGCGGGGAACGACCGGAGACCCAGTACTTC. Its protein is CASSQGSSGERPETQYF.

V gene TRBV11-2 combines with J gene TRBJ2-5, with 7 bases identical to TRBD2. The CDR3 loop spans 12 amino acids. Germline loops: CDR1 SGHAT, CDR2 FQNNGV. The trim removed 6 bases at V and 4 bases at J, leaving 2 bases unmatched. In DNA, the CDR3 is TGTGCCAGCAGAACTAGCGTAGAGACCCAGTACTTC. It codes for CASRTSVETQYF.

The rearrangement links TRBV5-5 to TRBJ1-2; weak D call: TRBD1 (6 bases). The CDR3 has 14 residues. Germline V gives CDR1 SGHKS, CDR2 YYEKEE (reference sequence). Trimming left V 2 bases short and J 8 bases short, with 16 bases between. CDR3 protein: CASSLSGQPLGYTF. The CDR3 nucleotides read TGTGCCAGCAGCTTATCTGGACAGCCATTGGGCTACACCTTC. The full variable domain, completed using reference TRBV5-5 and TRBJ1-2, is DAGVTQSPTHLIKTRGQQVTLRCSPISGHKSVSWYQQVLGQGPQFIFQYYEKEERGRGNFPDRFSARQFPNYSSELNVNALLLGDSALYLCASSLSGQPLGYTFGSGTRLTVV.

A remark on this clone: An end of the junction differs from the germline gene, which may be a read error. The V call is TRBV30, the J call TRBJ2-6; tentative D call: TRBD2 (5 bases). The CDR3 runs to 15 residues. CDR1 is GTSNPN, CDR2 SVGIG, per germline (reference sequence). In DNA form, the CDR3 reads TGTGCCGGGAGTGTATCCAGCTCTGGGGCCAACGTCCTGACTTTC. Translated, it gives CAGSVSSSGANVLTF. Full variable domain (remainder filled in from reference TRBV30 and TRBJ2-6): SQTIHQWPATLVQPVGSPLSLECTVEGTSNPNLYWYRQAAGRGLQLLFYSVGIGQISSEVPQNLSASRPQDRQFILSSKKLLLSDSGFYLCAGSVSSSGANVLTFGAGSRLTVL.

The gene calls are TRBV5-1 and TRBJ2-7; 8 nucleotides match TRBD1. CDR1 and CDR2 from the germline V gene are SGHRS and YFSETQ. Trimming at V came to 3 bases and at J to 3 bases, leaving 14 bases not matched to a gene. The CDR3 has 17 residues. CDR3 nucleotides: TGCGCCAGCAGCTCACACGCGGGACAGGCGGCAGTCTACGAGCAGTACTTC. Amino acids: CASSSHAGQAAVYEQYF.

The chain couples TRBV10-3 to TRBJ2-7, with no clear D. The V and J ends lost 6 bases and 0 bases respectively, with 9 bases between them. Germline V gene sequence: CDR1 ENHRY, CDR2 SYGVKD. The CDR3 is 13 amino acids. CDR3 sequence (DNA): TGTGCCATCAGGCAGATCAGCTCCTACGAGCAGTACTTC. This translates into CAIRQISSYEQYF.

This chain connects TRBV15 to TRBJ2-1, with D perhaps TRBD2 (6 bases). The CDR3 is 16 amino acids. From germline, CDR1 is LNHNV and CDR2 YYDKDF (reference sequence). The V end was cut by 11 bases, the J end by 0 bases, with 20 bases between. In DNA form, the CDR3 reads TGTGCCCACTCGGCCTCCTCGACTAGCTCCTACAATGAGCAGTTCTTC. This translates into CAHSASSTSSYNEQFF.

This sequence joins TRBV11-2 and TRBJ2-7; D perhaps matches TRBD1 (8 bases). Trimming left V 5 bases short and J 6 bases short, with 23 bases between. Germline CDR1 SGHAT, CDR2 FQNNGV. The CDR3 is 16 residues long. CDR3 nucleotide sequence: TGTGCCAGCAGCCCAAGAGCAGGGAGGGGACAGGTCGAGCAGTACTTC. It is translated as CASSPRAGRGQVEQYF.

The J gene is TRBJ1-2, the V gene TRBV5-1; possibly TRBD1 for D (5 bases). With 4 bases removed from V and 0 bases from J, the gap between germline ends came to 13 bases. Per germline, CDR1 SGHRS and CDR2 YFSETQ. The CDR3 has 15 amino acids. The CDR3 nucleotides are TGCGCCAGCAGCCATGACAGCGCCACTAACTATGGCTACACCTTC. This sequence encodes CASSHDSATNYGYTF.

The V and J genes are TRBV6-5 and TRBJ2-1, with D unclear. This CDR3 region has 13 residues. V gave up 3 bases and J gave up 4 bases, with 7 bases separating them. Germline CDR1 and CDR2: MNHEY and SVGAGI. The chain's CDR3 is CASSYAEYNEQFF. CDR3 DNA: TGTGCCAGCAGTTATGCAGAATACAATGAGCAGTTCTTC.

The rearrangement links TRBV19 to TRBJ2-7; 7 bases agree with TRBD1. Germline values: CDR1 LNHDA, CDR2 SQIVND (reference sequence). J gave up 2 bases and V 7 bases, and 11 bases lay outside the gene matches. CDR3 length: 15 amino acids. The CDR3 nucleotides are TGTGCCAGTACCATTGGGGCCGGGACAGCCTACGAGCAGTACTTC. Its protein is CASTIGAGTAYEQYF.

This chain joins TRBV6-5 and TRBJ1-2; a weak D match, TRBD1 (5 bases). CDR3 length equals 14 residues. Germline CDR1 and CDR2: MNHEY and SVGAGI. V was shortened by 6 bases and J by 2 bases, with 13 bases between the two germline ends. Here the CDR3 reads CASRSRGLNYGYTF. The DNA for the CDR3 is TGTGCCAGCAGATCGCGGGGACTAAACTATGGCTACACCTTC.

V usage is TRBV7-9 and J usage is TRBJ1-4, with 11 bases fitting TRBD1. Germline trimming cut 5 bases from V and 7 bases from J; bases unmatched to any gene: 6. Germline CDR1 SEHNR, CDR2 FQNEAQ (reference sequence). CDR3 length: 15 residues. DNA of the CDR3: TGTGCCAGCAGCGAGGGACAGGGGGGAGGTGAAAAACTGTTTTTT. This translates into CASSEGQGGGEKLFF. The entire variable domain, with the rest obtained from reference TRBV7-9 and TRBJ1-4, is as follows: DTGVSQNPRHKITKRGQNVTFRCDPISEHNRLYWYRQTLGQGPEFLTYFQNEAQLEKSRLLSDRFSAERPKGSFSTLEIQRTEQGDSAMYLCASSEGQGGGEKLFFGSGTQLSVL.

This chain uses TRBV29-1 with TRBJ2-5, with D possibly matching TRBD2 (5 bases). V shed 1 base and J shed 5 bases, with 11 bases lying between them. The CDR3 length is 13 residues. CDR1 SQVTM and CDR2 ANQGSEA come from the germline V gene. The CDR3 reads CSVEGQRRETQYF. In nucleotides, the CDR3 is TGCAGCGTTGAAGGGCAAAGGAGGGAGACCCAGTACTTC.

This CDR3 is CASSQEPASYEQYF. CDR3 sequence (DNA): TGCGCCAGCAGCCAGGAGCCGGCCTCCTACGAGCAGTACTTC. This chain links TRBV4-1 with TRBJ2-7; D call uncertain. CDR3 length: 14 amino acids. Trimming cost V 3 bases and J 0 bases, with 9 bases left between them. CDR1 and CDR2 (germline): MGHRA, YSYEKL.